The 25 T cell receptor beta chains below come from one sample, sequenced in a study of cytomegalovirus exposure and HLA in healthy donors (dated by TCRdb to the late 2010s). The protocol used for the library was the immunoSEQ multiplex PCR assay. A mixture of 60 forward primers for TCR Vbeta segments and 13 reverse primers for TCR Jbeta segments was used in the multiplex PCR. TCRdb stores this immuneACCESS table with in-frame sequences only. Part of the clones is absent; in the studies checked, under half of the shortfall reflects unresolved V genes, and no reason is known for the rest. This sample is represented by approximately 160,000 clones; around 79% of them were singletons. Around 2.8% of the sample comes from the top ten. The sequenced material came from PBMCs. All receptors come from a woman between 40 and 50 years old in good health and CMV-seropositive.

The rearrangement joins TRBV5-8 to TRBJ2-7; no firm D call. The V gene lost 0 bases and the J gene lost 0 bases, with 4 bases spanning the gap. There are 13 residues in the CDR3. Germline V lookup: CDR1 SGHTS, CDR2 YDEGEE. The CDR3 DNA follows: TGTGCCAGCAGCTTGGGGAGCTCCTACGAGCAGTACTTC. Translating gives CASSLGSSYEQYF.

The chain carries TRBV28 and TRBJ1-2, with D maybe TRBD1 (5 bases). This CDR3 region has 15 residues. The V end was cut by 2 bases, the J end by 5 bases, with 15 bases between. Germline loops: CDR1 MDHEN, CDR2 SYDVKM. This CDR3 is CASSLTGSDRYGYTF. In DNA form, the CDR3 reads TGTGCCAGCAGTTTAACAGGCAGCGATAGGTATGGCTACACCTTC.

V usage is TRBV2 and J usage is TRBJ1-2; TRBD1 is a possible D gene (5 bases). Deletions cut 7 bases from V and 7 bases from J, with 19 bases between. There are 14 residues in the CDR3. Per the germline V gene, CDR1 is SNHLY and CDR2 is FYNNEI. The CDR3 bases are TGTGCCAGCACCGATCCATTCAGGGCCCTTGGCTACACCTTC. Translating it yields CASTDPFRALGYTF.

The chain recombines TRBV28 with TRBJ1-2; TRBD1 matches 9 bases. The ends lost 4 bases at V and 8 bases at J; junction bases unmatched: 5. This CDR3 spans 13 amino acids. Germline V gene sequence: CDR1 MDHEN, CDR2 SYDVKM. The CDR3 nucleotides read TGTGCCAGCAGTTCACAGGGGGCTGGGGGCTACACCTTC. Translation gives CASSSQGAGGYTF.

The chain employs TRBV30 and TRBJ1-2; 7 positions agree with TRBD1. The CDR3 contains 13 residues. After removal of 2 bases from V and 7 bases from J, the junction contained 7 bases not matched to a gene. Germline CDR1 GTSNPN, CDR2 SVGIG (reference sequence). This CDR3 is CAWSRQGPSGYTF. In DNA, the CDR3 is TGTGCCTGGAGTAGACAGGGTCCAAGTGGCTACACCTTC.

This clone was counted a few times. This chain joins TRBV6-6 and TRBJ1-5, with TRBD1 matching 7 bases. Germline CDR1 is MNHNY and CDR2 is SVGAGI (reference sequence). Trimming removed 6 bases from V and 7 bases from J; junction bases left unmatched: 3. CDR3 length: 12 residues. CDR3 region: CASSGTDQPQHF. Written as DNA, the CDR3 is TGTGCCAGCAGCGGGACAGACCAGCCCCAGCATTTT.

The V call is TRBV5-1, the J call TRBJ1-4, with 8 bases that match TRBD1. Germline loops: CDR1 SGHRS, CDR2 YFSETQ. The CDR3 is 16 amino acids. V lost 4 bases, J lost 7 bases, and 12 bases stayed unmatched. The CDR3 loop is CASSSPGQGGGEKLFF. Here the CDR3 DNA reads TGCGCCAGCAGCAGCCCCGGACAGGGAGGGGGTGAAAAACTGTTTTTT.

Points on this clone: An end of the junction differs from the germline gene, which may be a read error. The CDR3 reads CSSRGDSYEQYF. The CDR3 DNA reads as TGTTCCAGCAGAGGGGACTCCTACGAGCAGTACTTC. V usage is TRBV7-9 and J usage is TRBJ2-7, with D perhaps matching TRBD1 or TRBD2 (5 bases each). In germline, CDR1 is SEHNR, CDR2 FQNEAQ (reference sequence). This CDR3 spans 12 amino acids.

The J gene is TRBJ1-6, the V gene TRBV9, with D tentatively TRBD1 (5 bases). The germline V gene encodes CDR1 SGDLS and CDR2 YYNGEE. The CDR3 consists of 14 residues. V lost 4 bases and J 8 bases, leaving 13 bases between the germline ends. The chain's CDR3 is CASSLGGDDSPLHF. CDR3 in DNA: TGTGCCAGCAGCCTGGGGGGGGACGATTCACCCCTCCACTTT.

The chain employs TRBV5-6 and TRBJ2-3; D is ambiguous. The CDR3 covers 14 residues. Trimming pared 2 bases from V and 2 bases from J, leaving 9 bases between. Looked up from germline, CDR1 is SGHDT and CDR2 is YYEEEE. The DNA of the CDR3 is TGTGCCAGCAGCTTAGGCGGTTTCACAGATACGCAGTATTTT. Amino acid sequence: CASSLGGFTDTQYF.

This clone showed up just a few times. The chain combines TRBV19 with TRBJ1-5; D is uncertain. This CDR3 contains 15 residues. Germline CDR1 is LNHDA and CDR2 is SQIVND (reference sequence). V was shortened by 2 bases and J by 0 bases, with 8 bases between the two germline ends. This chain's CDR3 is CASSITDYSNQPQHF. DNA of the CDR3: TGTGCCAGTAGTATAACAGACTATAGCAATCAGCCCCAGCATTTT.

This clone appeared a few times. The same CDR3 also results from other DNA sequences found in this sample. The chain is built from TRBV19 and TRBJ2-5, with 9 bases lining up with TRBD2. From germline, CDR1 is LNHDA and CDR2 SQIVND (reference sequence). The CDR3 totals 14 residues. The V segment lost 4 bases and the J segment 2 bases; nucleotides outside the gene matches: 2. Written as DNA, the CDR3 is TGTGCCAGTAGTAGACTAGCGGAACAAGAGACCCAGTACTTC. Protein sequence: CASSRLAEQETQYF.

The V call is TRBV6-5, the J call TRBJ2-7; D is unclear. This CDR3 is 15 amino acids long. Trimming took 0 bases from V and 6 from J, leaving 15 bases between them. Germline V gene data show CDR1 as MNHEY and CDR2 as SVGAGI. The CDR3 bases are TGTGCCAGCAGTTACTCGGCAGTTAGCCTCCCCGAGCAGTACTTC. It is translated as CASSYSAVSLPEQYF.

The table lists this clone with a few counts. The rearrangement joins TRBV5-1 to TRBJ1-3, with a tentative D call TRBD1 (5 bases). The CDR3 runs 14 residues. Deletions cut 9 bases from V and 2 bases from J, with 15 bases between. Germline V gene lookup returns CDR1 SGHRS and CDR2 YFSETQ. CDR3 sequence: CATGTGTAGNTIYF. CDR3 sequence (DNA): TGCGCCACCGGAACAGGAACAGCTGGAAACACCATATATTTT.

The chain combines TRBV19 with TRBJ1-2; no definite D call. This CDR3 comprises 12 residues. Trimming removed 0 bases from V and 5 bases from J, with 4 bases in between. Germline CDR1 is LNHDA and CDR2 is SQIVND (reference sequence). CDR3 DNA: TGTGCCAGTAGTATAGACCGTTATGGCTACACCTTC. Its translation is CASSIDRYGYTF.

This chain connects TRBV28 to TRBJ1-3; D is possibly TRBD1 (5 bases). CDR3 size: 13 residues. Germline V lookup: CDR1 MDHEN, CDR2 SYDVKM. V was cut by 3 bases and J by 11 bases, with 14 bases left in between. The CDR3 DNA sequence: TGTGCCAGCAGTTTTGGCAGGGAATCGGCCATATATTTT. Amino acid sequence: CASSFGRESAIYF.

The chain joins TRBV19 to TRBJ2-7; 11 bases match TRBD1. Per the germline V gene, CDR1 is LNHDA and CDR2 is SQIVND (reference sequence). With V trimmed by 5 bases and J by 0 bases, 6 bases remained unmatched. This CDR3 has 16 amino acids. CDR3 residues: CASSPTGTGGSYEQYF. CDR3 DNA sequence: TGTGCCAGTAGTCCAACCGGGACAGGGGGCTCCTACGAGCAGTACTTC.

The chain links TRBV6-1 to TRBJ2-7, with 7 bases matching TRBD1. Germline trimming cut 3 bases from V and 3 bases from J; bases unmatched to any gene: 8. The CDR3 sequence is 15 residues long. CDR1 is MNHNS and CDR2 is SASEGT in the germline V gene. The CDR3 protein is CASSDGPTGNYEQYF. In DNA form, the CDR3 reads TGTGCCAGCAGTGATGGACCGACAGGGAACTACGAGCAGTACTTC.

The chain employs TRBV28 and TRBJ2-7; TRBD2 aligns across 7 bases. V was pared by 1 base and J by 0 bases, with 9 bases of the junction left unmatched. This CDR3 is 17 amino acids long. Germline V gene sequence: CDR1 MDHEN, CDR2 SYDVKM. DNA of the CDR3: TGTGCCAGCAGTTTATACCCCGGGGGGAGCTTCTCCTACGAGCAGTACTTC. Translated: CASSLYPGGSFSYEQYF.

The J gene is TRBJ1-1, the V gene TRBV7-8; D may be TRBD1 (6 bases). The CDR3 runs 13 residues. The V end lost 8 bases, the J end lost 2 bases, and 12 bases lay between the germline ends. Germline V gene sequence: CDR1 SGHVS, CDR2 FQNEAQ. The CDR3 sequence: CASGGQPNTEAFF. In DNA form, the CDR3 reads TGTGCCAGCGGGGGACAACCAAACACTGAAGCTTTCTTT.

The chain recombines TRBV19 with TRBJ2-6; 10 bases are a match to TRBD1. The V gene's germline CDR1 is LNHDA and CDR2 SQIVND (reference sequence). Unmatched junction bases numbered 10, after V lost 5 bases and J lost 3 bases. This CDR3 is built from 18 residues. The CDR3 spells CASSSPGQGFYGANVLTF. CDR3 nucleotide sequence: TGTGCCAGTAGTTCCCCGGGACAGGGGTTTTATGGGGCCAACGTCCTGACTTTC.

The chain links TRBV6-5 to TRBJ2-3, with 7 bases lining up with TRBD2. This CDR3 comprises 16 residues. CDR1 and CDR2 (germline): MNHEY, SVGAGI. The ends lost 2 bases at V and 2 bases at J; junction bases unmatched: 7. The CDR3 region is CASSYGDYRATDTQYF. The CDR3 region has the DNA TGTGCCAGCAGTTACGGGGACTACCGGGCCACAGATACGCAGTATTTT.

This chain joins TRBV5-1 and TRBJ1-1; 7 nucleotides match TRBD1. Trimming cost V 4 bases and J 2 bases; bases outside gene matches: 8. The CDR3 sequence is 15 residues long. Germline assignment: CDR1 SGHRS and CDR2 YFSETQ. CDR3 DNA: TGCGCCAGCAGCAAGGGGACAGTGGACAACACTGAAGCTTTCTTT. As protein: CASSKGTVDNTEAFF.

The rearrangement uses TRBV7-2 and TRBJ2-3; TRBD2 matches 14 bases. CDR1 SGHTA and CDR2 FQGNSA come from the germline V gene. Trimming at V came to 1 base and at J to 2 bases, leaving 2 bases not matched to a gene. The CDR3 has 17 amino acids. CDR3 residues: CASSLGTSGGFTDTQYF. In DNA form, the CDR3 reads TGTGCCAGCAGCTTAGGGACTAGCGGGGGGTTCACAGATACGCAGTATTTT.

The chain couples TRBV4-3 to TRBJ2-7; TRBD1 aligns across 7 bases. The germline gives CDR1 LGHNA, CDR2 YSLEER. The CDR3 spans 18 residues. J gave up 0 bases and V 0 bases, and 11 bases lay outside the gene matches. The CDR3 loop is CASSQDLGVGTVSYEQYF. The CDR3 DNA reads as TGCGCCAGCAGCCAAGATTTAGGCGTGGGGACAGTCTCCTACGAGCAGTACTTC.